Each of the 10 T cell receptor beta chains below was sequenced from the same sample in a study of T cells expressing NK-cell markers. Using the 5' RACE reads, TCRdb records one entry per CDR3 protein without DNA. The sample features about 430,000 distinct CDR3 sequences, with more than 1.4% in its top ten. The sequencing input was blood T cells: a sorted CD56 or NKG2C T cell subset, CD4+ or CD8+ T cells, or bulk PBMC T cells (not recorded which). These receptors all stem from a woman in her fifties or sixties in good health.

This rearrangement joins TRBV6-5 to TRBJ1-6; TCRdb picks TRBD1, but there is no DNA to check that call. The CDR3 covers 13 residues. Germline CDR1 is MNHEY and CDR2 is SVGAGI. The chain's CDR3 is CGSRASGGSPLHF.

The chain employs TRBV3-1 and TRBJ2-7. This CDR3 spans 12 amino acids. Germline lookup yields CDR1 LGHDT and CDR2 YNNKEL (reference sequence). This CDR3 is CASSQLSYEQYF.

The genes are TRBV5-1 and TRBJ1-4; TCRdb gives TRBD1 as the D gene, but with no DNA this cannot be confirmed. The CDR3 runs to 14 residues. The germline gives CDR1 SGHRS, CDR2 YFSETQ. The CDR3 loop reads CASSLGEGGEKLFF.

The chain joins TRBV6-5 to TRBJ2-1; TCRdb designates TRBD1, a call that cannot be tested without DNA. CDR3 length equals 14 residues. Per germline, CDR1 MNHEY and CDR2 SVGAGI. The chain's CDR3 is CAKPWGPKINEQFF.

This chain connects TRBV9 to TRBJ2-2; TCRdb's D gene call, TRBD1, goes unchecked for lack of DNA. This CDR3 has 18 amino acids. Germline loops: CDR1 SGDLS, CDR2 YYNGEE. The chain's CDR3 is CASSVGVRGKGNTGELFF.

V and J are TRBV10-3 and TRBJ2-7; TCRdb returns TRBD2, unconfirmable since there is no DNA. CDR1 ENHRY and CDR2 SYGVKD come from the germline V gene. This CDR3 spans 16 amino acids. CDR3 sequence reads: CAIGGLADEGTYEQYF.

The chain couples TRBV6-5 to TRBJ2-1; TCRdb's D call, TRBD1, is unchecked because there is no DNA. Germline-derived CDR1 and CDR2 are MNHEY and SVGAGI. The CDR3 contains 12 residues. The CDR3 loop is CASSYRGNEQFF.

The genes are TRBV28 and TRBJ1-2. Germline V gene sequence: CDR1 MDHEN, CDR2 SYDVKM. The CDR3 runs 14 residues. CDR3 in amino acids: CASSSPKRIYGYTF.

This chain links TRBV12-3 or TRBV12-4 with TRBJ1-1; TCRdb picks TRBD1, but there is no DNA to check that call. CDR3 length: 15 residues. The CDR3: CASSLWGTLNTEAFF.

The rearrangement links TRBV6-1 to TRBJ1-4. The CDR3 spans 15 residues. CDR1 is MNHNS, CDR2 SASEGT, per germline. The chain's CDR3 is CASSEGMLKNEKLFF.